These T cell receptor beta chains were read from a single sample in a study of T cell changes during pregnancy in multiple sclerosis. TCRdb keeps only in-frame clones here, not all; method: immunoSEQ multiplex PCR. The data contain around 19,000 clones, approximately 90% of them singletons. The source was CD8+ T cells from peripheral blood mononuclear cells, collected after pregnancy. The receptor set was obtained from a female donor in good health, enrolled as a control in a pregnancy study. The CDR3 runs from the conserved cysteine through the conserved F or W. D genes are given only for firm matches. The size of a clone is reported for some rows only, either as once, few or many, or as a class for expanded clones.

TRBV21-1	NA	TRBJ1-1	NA	TGTGGGCCGCAGGGCCGGAACACTGAAGCTTTCTTT	CGPQGRNTEAFF
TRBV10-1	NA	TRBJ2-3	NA	TGCGCCAGCAGTGCTCTAGCTCTGGATACGCAGTATTTT	CASSALALDTQYF
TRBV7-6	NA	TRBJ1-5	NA	TGTGCCAGCAGCCCCGAACAGGGAGATCAGCCCCAGCATTTT	CASSPEQGDQPQHF
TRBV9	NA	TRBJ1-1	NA	TGTGCCAGCACCTCGAGGACTGAAGCTTTCTTT	CASTSRTEAFF
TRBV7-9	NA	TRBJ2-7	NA	TGTGCCAGCAGCTTAGCGCCAAGCCCCAACCACGAGCAGTACTTC	CASSLAPSPNHEQYF
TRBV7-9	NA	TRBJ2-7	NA	TGTGCCAGCAACCCCCTGACAGGGGACTACTACGAGCAGTACTTC	CASNPLTGDYYEQYF
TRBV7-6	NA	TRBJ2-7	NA	TGTGCCAGCAGCCGCGGGACGGATGGCTACGAGCAGTACTTC	CASSRGTDGYEQYF
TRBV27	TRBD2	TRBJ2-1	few	TGTGCCAGCAGTCAAGGGACTAGCGGGAGGGGTAATGAGCAGTTCTTC	CASSQGTSGRGNEQFF
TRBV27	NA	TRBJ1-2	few	TGTGCCAGCAAATCGGGGTTCTATGGCTACACCTTC	CASKSGFYGYTF
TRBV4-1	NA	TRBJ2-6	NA	TGCGCCAGCAGCCCCTCCCGGACAGGGGCCAACGTCCTGACTTTC	CASSPSRTGANVLTF
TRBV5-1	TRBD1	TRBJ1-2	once	TGCGCCAGCAGCCCGGACAGGTGGGACGAGCATGGCTACACCTTC	CASSPDRWDEHGYTF
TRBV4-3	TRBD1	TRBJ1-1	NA	TGCGCCAGCAGCCAAGACAGGGGGCTAGAGACTGAAGCTTTCTTT	CASSQDRGLETEAFF
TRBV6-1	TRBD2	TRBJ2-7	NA	TGTGCCAGCAGTGAAGGACTAGCGGGAGGGAAGTACGAGCAGTACTTC	CASSEGLAGGKYEQYF
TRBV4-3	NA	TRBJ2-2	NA	TGCGCCAGCAGCCAAGCCATCGCGGGCACCGGGGAGCTGTTTTTT	CASSQAIAGTGELFF
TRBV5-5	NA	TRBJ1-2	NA	TGTGCCAGCAGCTCCCGGACTCAACCCGTCAACTATGGCTACACCTTC	CASSSRTQPVNYGYTF
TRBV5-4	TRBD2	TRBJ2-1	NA	TGCGCCAGCAGCCTGGGACTAGCAGACAATGAGCAGTTCTTC	CASSLGLADNEQFF
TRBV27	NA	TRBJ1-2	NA	TGTGCCAGCAGTTTATCGAAAGGGGGCTATGGCTACACCTTC	CASSLSKGGYGYTF
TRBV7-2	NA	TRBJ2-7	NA	TGTGCCAGCAGCTTAGCCTGCGGGTTCTACGAGCAGTACTTC	CASSLACGFYEQYF
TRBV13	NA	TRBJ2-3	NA	TGTGCCAGCAGCTTAGCTGGAGGGAGCACAGATACGCAGTATTTT	CASSLAGGSTDTQYF
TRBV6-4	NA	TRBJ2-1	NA	TGTGCCAGCAGTGGGCTAGACTCCGCTAATGAGCAGTTCTTC	CASSGLDSANEQFF
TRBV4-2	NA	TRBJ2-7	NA	TGTGCCAGCAGCCAAGACCCCTCAGAGGGCGAGCAGTACTTC	CASSQDPSEGEQYF
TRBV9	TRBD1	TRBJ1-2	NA	TGTGCCAGCAGCGGGGGGGACAGGGACTATGGCTACACCTTC	CASSGGDRDYGYTF
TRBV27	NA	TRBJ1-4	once	TGTGCCAGCAGTTTATCTATGGGTGAGGCTAATGAAAAACTGTTTTTT	CASSLSMGEANEKLFF
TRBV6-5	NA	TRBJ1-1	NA	TGTGCCAGCAGTAGGGTCACTAGTGGCCCCACTGAAGCTTTCTTT	CASSRVTSGPTEAFF
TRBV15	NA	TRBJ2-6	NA	TGTGCCACCAGCAGACGCTCTGGGGCCAACGTCCTGACTTTC	CATSRRSGANVLTF
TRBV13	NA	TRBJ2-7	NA	TGTGCCAGCAGCTTAGCCCGATCGGCCTACGAGCAGTACTTC	CASSLARSAYEQYF
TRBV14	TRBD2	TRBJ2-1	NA	TGTGCCAGCAGCCCTCTACAAAGCGCTAAGCGGGAGGGAGGGCCTATGGTATATGAGCAGTTCTTC	CASSPLQSAKREGGPMVYEQFF
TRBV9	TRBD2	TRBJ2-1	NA	TGTGCCAGCAGCGTAGGAAAACTAGCGGGGTTACGCTCCTACAATGAGCAGTTCTTC	CASSVGKLAGLRSYNEQFF
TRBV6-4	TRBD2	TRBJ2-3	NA	TGTGCCAGCAGTGACAAGTCGGGAGGATGGGGAGATACGCAGTATTTT	CASSDKSGGWGDTQYF
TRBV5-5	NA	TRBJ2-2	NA	TGTGCCAGCAGCTTGATCAGGGGACCCGCCGCCGGGGAGCTGTTTTTT	CASSLIRGPAAGELFF
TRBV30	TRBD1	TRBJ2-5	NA	TGTGCCTGGAGTGGACAGGGATTTGTGACCCAGTACTTC	CAWSGQGFVTQYF
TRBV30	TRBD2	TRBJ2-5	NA	TGTGCCTGGGATCTAGCGGGAGGAGAGACCCAGTACTTC	CAWDLAGGETQYF
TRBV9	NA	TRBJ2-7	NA	TGTGCCAGCAGCGTAGGAGGTAGCCCGACCTCCTACGAGCAGTACTTC	CASSVGGSPTSYEQYF
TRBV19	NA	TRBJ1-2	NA	TGTGCCAGTAGTATCGGGGGAGGGGGATACTATGGCTACACCTTC	CASSIGGGGYYGYTF
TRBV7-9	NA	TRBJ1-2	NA	TGTGCCAGCACCAGGGACTATGGCTACACCTTC	CASTRDYGYTF
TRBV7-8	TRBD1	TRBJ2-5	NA	TGTGCCAGCAGCTCCAGACAGGGACAAGAGACCCAGTACTTC	CASSSRQGQETQYF
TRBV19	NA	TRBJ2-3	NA	TGTGCCACCGGCACCCCGGGGGACACAGATACGCAGTATTTT	CATGTPGDTDTQYF
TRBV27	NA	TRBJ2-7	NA	TGTGCCAGCAGTTTATCATCCGGGGAGGCACCCTACGAGCAGTACTTC	CASSLSSGEAPYEQYF
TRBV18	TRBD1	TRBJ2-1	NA	TGTGCCAGCTCACCATTAGAGACAGGGGCCAATGAGCAGTTCTTC	CASSPLETGANEQFF
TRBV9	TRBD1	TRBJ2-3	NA	TGTGCCAGCAGCCCGACAGGGAGTAGCACAGATACGCAGTATTTT	CASSPTGSSTDTQYF
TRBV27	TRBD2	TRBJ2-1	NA	TGTGCCAGCAGTTCAGGACTAGCGGGCCAAGATGAGCAGTTCTTC	CASSSGLAGQDEQFF
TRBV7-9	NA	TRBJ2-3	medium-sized	TGTGCCAGCAGCTTAGGATTAGAAAATGTTCCGCAGTATTTT	CASSLGLENVPQYF
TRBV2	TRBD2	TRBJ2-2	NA	TGTGCCAGCAGTGAAATCCCCGGGGGGACCGGGGAGCTGTTTTTT	CASSEIPGGTGELFF